A single sample is the source of the 18 T cell receptor beta chains below, sequenced in a study of somatic mutations in cytotoxic T cells in rheumatoid arthritis. Clones were sequenced by immunoSEQ multiplex PCR, and TCRdb holds only the in-frame ones, with some missing. The sample has around 20,000 clones, roughly four fifths seen once; the top ten hold 9.5% to 13%. Sequencing input: CD8+ T cells sorted from blood. The receptors were gathered from a man between 18 and 29 years old with rheumatoid arthritis.

The rearrangement links TRBV28 to TRBJ2-3; TRBD1 is a possible D gene (5 bases). CDR1 and CDR2 (germline): MDHEN, SYDVKM. The length of the CDR3 is 15 residues. The V end lost 4 bases, the J end lost 0 bases, and 11 bases lay between the germline ends. The CDR3 spells CASSWGGASTDTQYF. CDR3 DNA: TGTGCCAGCAGTTGGGGCGGAGCTAGCACAGATACGCAGTATTTT. Combining the CDR3 with reference TRBV28 and TRBJ2-3 gives the whole variable domain DVKVTQSSRYLVKRTGEKVFLECVQDMDHENMFWYRQDPGLGLRLIYFSYDVKMKEKGDIPEGYSVSREKKERFSLILESASTNQTSMYLCASSWGGASTDTQYFGPGTRLTVL.

The CDR3 loop reads CASSLASGGTYNEQFF. CDR3 in DNA: TGTGCCAGCAGCTTAGCTAGCGGGGGAACCTACAATGAGCAGTTCTTC. The chain links TRBV13 to TRBJ2-1; 10 bases fit TRBD2. In germline, CDR1 is PRHDT, CDR2 FYEKMQ (reference sequence). The V and J ends lost 1 base and 2 bases, in that order; junction bases with no gene match: 2. This CDR3 contains 16 residues.

The gene calls are TRBV28 and TRBJ1-5; no reliable D call. There are 15 residues in the CDR3. Trimming took 6 bases from V and 4 from J, leaving 16 bases between them. Germline values: CDR1 MDHEN, CDR2 SYDVKM. CDR3 DNA: TGTGCCAGCAGCCTACCGATCGGGGAAAATCAGCCCCAGCATTTT. Its translation is CASSLPIGENQPQHF.

The rearrangement links TRBV18 to TRBJ2-7; D is possibly TRBD1 or TRBD2 (6 bases each). The CDR3 is 15 residues long. V gave up 6 bases and J gave up 3 bases, with 18 bases separating them. Germline V gives CDR1 KGHSH, CDR2 LQKENI. The CDR3 reads CASSPGAGVFYEQYF. DNA for the CDR3: TGTGCCAGCTCCCCGGGGGCGGGTGTGTTCTACGAGCAGTACTTC.

This chain uses TRBV5-6 with TRBJ2-1, with D perhaps TRBD1 or TRBD2 (5 bases each). Trimming took 4 bases from V and 10 from J, leaving 15 bases between them. The CDR3 is 13 residues long. Germline loops: CDR1 SGHDT, CDR2 YYEEEE. CDR3: CASSGGRGIEQFF. The CDR3 DNA reads TGTGCCAGCAGCGGGGGTCGGGGAATAGAGCAGTTCTTC.

The chain carries TRBV9 and TRBJ1-6; TRBD1 matches at 8 bases. Germline CDR1 and CDR2: SGDLS and YYNGEE. The CDR3 is made up of 18 amino acids. V gave up 3 bases and J gave up 9 bases; unmatched junction bases: 17. CDR3 residues: CASSEPGQALIRVSPLHF. The CDR3 DNA follows: TGTGCCAGCAGCGAACCGGGACAGGCCCTAATCCGGGTTTCACCCCTCCACTTT.

CDR3 residues: CATSIGAGGSNQPQHF. CDR3 bases: TGTGCCACCAGCATCGGGGCAGGGGGTTCCAATCAGCCCCAGCATTTT. This chain uses TRBV15 with TRBJ1-5, with 7 bases fitting TRBD1. J was trimmed by 3 bases and V by 4 bases; bases with no gene match: 9. Germline assignment: CDR1 LNHNV and CDR2 YYDKDF (reference sequence). The CDR3 is 16 residues long. The full variable domain, completed using reference TRBV15 and TRBJ1-5, is DAMVIQNPRYQVTQFGKPVTLSCSQTLNHNVMYWYQQKSSQAPKLLFHYYDKDFNNEADTPDNFQSRRPNTSFCFLDIRSPGLGDTAMYLCATSIGAGGSNQPQHFGDGTRLSIL.

The rearrangement links TRBV7-9 to TRBJ2-3, with 9 positions matching TRBD2. CDR1 is SEHNR, CDR2 FQNEAQ, per germline (reference sequence). CDR3 size: 15 residues. V gave up 6 bases and J gave up 2 bases; unmatched junction bases: 6. Written as DNA, the CDR3 is TGTGCCAGCAGTTTGGGACTAGCCGACACAGATACGCAGTATTTT. Translating gives CASSLGLADTDTQYF.

The chain recombines TRBV28 with TRBJ1-1; D remains ambiguous. Germline V gene sequence: CDR1 MDHEN, CDR2 SYDVKM. The V end lost 10 bases, the J end lost 11 bases, and 17 bases lay between the germline ends. The CDR3 loop spans 11 amino acids. CDR3 loop: CATRYGWEAFF. The CDR3 DNA reads as TGTGCCACCAGGTATGGTTGGGAGGCTTTCTTT.

This sequence joins TRBV10-1 and TRBJ2-5; maybe TRBD2 (8 bases). The CDR3 consists of 20 residues. Germline V gene data show CDR1 as WNHNN and CDR2 as SYGVQD (reference sequence). The V and J ends lost 6 bases and 4 bases respectively, with 33 bases between them. DNA of the CDR3: TGCGCCAGCAGGATAGGGGACAGAGCAAAAAGCGGGGGCCCCTTAGAGACCCAGTACTTC. It specifies CASRIGDRAKSGGPLETQYF.

As regards this clone: Other DNA sequences in the sample encode the same CDR3. The rearrangement uses TRBV5-6 and TRBJ1-1; D unclear. This CDR3 is built from 12 residues. Germline V lookup: CDR1 SGHDT, CDR2 YYEEEE. Trimming left V 0 bases short and J 4 bases short, with 4 bases between. CDR3: CASSLEGTEAFF. CDR3 bases: TGTGCCAGCAGCTTGGAGGGCACTGAAGCTTTCTTT.

The chain uses TRBV27 and TRBJ1-6; D uncertain. The CDR3 loop spans 17 amino acids. With 4 bases removed from V and 0 bases from J, the gap between germline ends came to 13 bases. Germline CDR1 is MNHEY and CDR2 is SMNVEV (reference sequence). Here the CDR3 reads CASSSLFRSSYNSPLHF. In DNA form, the CDR3 reads TGTGCCAGCAGTTCTCTATTTAGGAGCTCCTATAATTCACCCCTCCACTTT.

This chain uses TRBV4-1 with TRBJ1-5; D unresolved. V lost 2 bases and J 7 bases, leaving 12 bases between the germline ends. Germline V gives CDR1 MGHRA, CDR2 YSYEKL. There are 14 residues in the CDR3. The CDR3 here is CASSQSIGVQPQHF. CDR3 nucleotide sequence: TGCGCCAGCAGCCAATCAATCGGGGTCCAGCCCCAGCATTTT.

The rearrangement uses TRBV7-9 and TRBJ1-1; no definite D call. Germline V gene sequence: CDR1 SEHNR, CDR2 FQNEAQ (reference sequence). This CDR3 comprises 14 residues. V lost 1 base to trimming and J lost 1 base, with 7 bases between them. CDR3 DNA: TGTGCCAGCAGCTTAGTAGTTGGGAACACTGAAGCTTTCTTT. This gives the protein CASSLVVGNTEAFF.

This clone was counted a single time. V usage is TRBV7-9 and J usage is TRBJ2-2; D not resolved. The CDR3 totals 13 residues. Germline-derived CDR1 and CDR2 are SEHNR and FQNEAQ (reference sequence). Trimming shortened V by 5 bases and J by 6 bases, and 10 bases separated the two germline ends. CDR3 sequence reads: CASSQDHPGELFF. In DNA form, the CDR3 reads TGTGCCAGCAGCCAGGACCACCCCGGGGAGCTGTTTTTT.

This clone is medium-sized by share. V and J are TRBV6-4 and TRBJ2-1; 11 bases are shared with TRBD1. The junction had 7 bases not matched to a gene; V was cut back by 2 bases and J by 7 bases. This CDR3 is built from 16 residues. CDR1 is MRHNA, CDR2 SNTAGT, per germline. CDR3 nucleotide sequence: TGTGCCAGCAGTGACGAGGAGGGGACAGGGGGGAATGAGCAGTTCTTC. Its translation is CASSDEEGTGGNEQFF.

The chain recombines TRBV27 with TRBJ2-1, with D hard to call. Germline CDR1 and CDR2: MNHEY and SMNVEV (reference sequence). V dropped 4 bases and J dropped 1 base, with 11 bases sitting between them. This CDR3 is 15 amino acids long. The CDR3, as DNA: TGTGCCAGCAGTTCCACAAGCAGGTCCTACAATGAGCAGTTCTTC. Protein: CASSSTSRSYNEQFF.

This clone was counted a single time. This chain joins TRBV25-1 and TRBJ2-3, with a weak D call TRBD1 (5 bases). This CDR3 has 14 residues. V was pared by 0 bases and J by 2 bases, with 6 bases between. Per germline, CDR1 MGHDK and CDR2 SYGVNS. The CDR3: CASSEYRDTDTQYF. The CDR3 nucleotides read TGTGCCAGCAGTGAATACAGGGACACAGATACGCAGTATTTT.